The next 32 T cell receptor beta chains were all read from a single sample in a study of blood T cell repertoires in COVID-19. Using immunoSEQ multiplex PCR, the repertoire was profiled, and TCRdb retains in-frame clones only, with some absent. The sample holds about 240,000 clones, around 83% seen once. The sequenced material came from peripheral blood. These receptors all stem from a woman of 80 years or more with acute or convalescent COVID-19.

This clone was seen just once. This chain joins TRBV5-5 and TRBJ1-2; D is ambiguous. Trimming took off 2 bases at V and 5 bases at J, with 10 bases between the two ends. The germline V gene has CDR1 SGHKS and CDR2 YYEKEE (reference sequence). The CDR3 spans 13 residues. The CDR3 loop is CASSLGPGYGYTF. In DNA, the CDR3 is TGTGCCAGCAGCTTAGGCCCCGGGTATGGCTACACCTTC.

This chain connects TRBV9 to TRBJ1-4, with D uncertain. CDR3 size: 15 residues. The V and J ends lost 4 bases and 0 bases respectively, with 10 bases between them. Germline CDR1 reads SGDLS; CDR2 reads YYNGEE. The CDR3 loop is CASSPHATTNEKLFF. The CDR3 coding sequence is TGTGCCAGCAGCCCCCACGCTACAACTAATGAAAAACTGTTTTTT. Together with reference TRBV9 and TRBJ1-4, the CDR3 gives the full variable domain: DSGVTQTPKHLITATGQRVTLRCSPRSGDLSVYWYQQSLDQGLQFLIQYYNGEERAKGNILERFSAQQFPDLHSELNLSSLELGDSALYFCASSPHATTNEKLFFGSGTQLSVL.

The gene calls are TRBV3-1 (or the pseudogene TRBV3-2) and TRBJ2-4, with 12 bases identical to TRBD2. The length of the CDR3 is 16 residues. V gave up 4 bases and J gave up 5 bases; unmatched junction bases: 6. Per germline, CDR1 LGHDT and CDR2 YNNKEL (reference sequence). CDR3 bases: TGTGCCAGCAGCCTGACTAGCGGGGGAGGTCAAAACATTCAGTACTTC. Amino acid sequence: CASSLTSGGGQNIQYF.

CDR3 region: CASSQGAGVVHEQYF. DNA of the CDR3: TGTGCCAGCAGCCAAGGTGCGGGGGTCGTTCACGAGCAGTACTTC. The chain is built from TRBV3-1 (or the pseudogene TRBV3-2) and TRBJ2-7; 7 positions match TRBD2. CDR3 length equals 15 residues. The V gene's germline CDR1 is LGHDT and CDR2 YNNKEL (reference sequence). The V gene end was trimmed by 1 base and the J gene end by 5 bases; junction bases not matched to a gene: 8.

The rearrangement joins TRBV10-1 to TRBJ2-3, with a possible D match to TRBD2 (7 bases). In germline, CDR1 is WNHNN, CDR2 SYGVQD (reference sequence). V lost 0 bases and J lost 4, with 17 bases in between. The CDR3 runs 17 residues. CDR3 region: CASSESGARGAADTQYF. The CDR3 DNA is TGCGCCAGCAGTGAGTCCGGGGCTCGGGGGGCCGCAGATACGCAGTATTTT.

This chain links TRBV14 with TRBJ2-7, with 7 bases lining up with TRBD1. Germline lookup yields CDR1 SGHDN and CDR2 FVKESK. V gave up 1 base and J gave up 6 bases; unmatched junction bases: 3. This CDR3 comprises 13 residues. CDR3 in DNA: TGTGCCAGCAGCCAAGCACAGGGGACCGAGCAGTACTTC. This gives the protein CASSQAQGTEQYF.

The chain carries TRBV7-8 and TRBJ1-3; D unclear. The CDR3 covers 15 residues. With 1 base removed from V and 3 bases from J, the gap between germline ends came to 10 bases. Per germline, CDR1 SGHVS and CDR2 FQNEAQ. The CDR3 here is CASSLEKGGGNTIYF. The CDR3, as DNA: TGTGCCAGCAGCTTAGAAAAGGGAGGTGGAAACACCATATATTTT.

V and J are TRBV28 and TRBJ2-2; tentatively, D is TRBD2 (5 bases). CDR3 length equals 15 residues. The germline V and J ends were trimmed by 6 bases and 5 bases, with 16 bases remaining between them. Germline V lookup: CDR1 MDHEN, CDR2 SYDVKM. In nucleotides, the CDR3 is TGTGCCAGCAGCCTCGGAGGTCTCCTTACCGGGGAGCTGTTTTTT. As protein: CASSLGGLLTGELFF.

J is TRBJ2-1 and V is TRBV5-1; 8 bases line up with TRBD1. The CDR3 length is 17 residues. CDR1 and CDR2 (germline): SGHRS, YFSETQ. V gave up 0 bases and J gave up 2 bases; unmatched junction bases: 7. The CDR3, as DNA: TGCGCCAGCAGCTTGGAAGGGACAGGTGCTACCTACAATGAGCAGTTCTTC. Its protein is CASSLEGTGATYNEQFF. The full variable domain, rest sourced from reference TRBV5-1 and TRBJ2-1, is KAGVTQTPRYLIKTRGQQVTLSCSPISGHRSVSWYQQTPGQGLQFLFEYFSETQRNKGNFPGRFSGRQFSNSRSEMNVSTLELGDSALYLCASSLEGTGATYNEQFFGPGTRLTVL.

V usage is TRBV28 and J usage is TRBJ1-2; 7 bases are shared with TRBD1. CDR3 length equals 13 residues. Germline loops: CDR1 MDHEN, CDR2 SYDVKM. Germline trimming cut 3 bases from V and 4 bases from J; bases unmatched to any gene: 2. The CDR3 region has the DNA TGTGCCAGCAGTTTGGGGGACAGCTATGGCTACACCTTC. Translated: CASSLGDSYGYTF.

This chain connects TRBV7-2 to TRBJ2-4; possible D gene TRBD2, 5 bases. The CDR3 has 15 amino acids. The ends were cut back, 5 bases at V and 7 bases at J, with 18 bases in the middle. Germline values: CDR1 SGHTA, CDR2 FQGNSA. CDR3 sequence (DNA): TGTGCCAGCAGCCCCGCGAGTTTGGGAGCCAACATTCAGTACTTC. It yields the protein CASSPASLGANIQYF.

This chain joins TRBV30 and TRBJ1-1; D uncertain. The V end lost 0 bases, the J end lost 3 bases, and 5 bases lay between the germline ends. The CDR3 has 12 residues. Per germline, CDR1 GTSNPN and CDR2 SVGIG (reference sequence). The CDR3 coding sequence is TGTGCCTGGAGTGTACTGGACACTGAAGCTTTCTTT. Protein sequence: CAWSVLDTEAFF. The whole variable domain, remainder taken from reference TRBV30 and TRBJ1-1, is SQTIHQWPATLVQPVGSPLSLECTVEGTSNPNLYWYRQAAGRGLQLLFYSVGIGQISSEVPQNLSASRPQDRQFILSSKKLLLSDSGFYLCAWSVLDTEAFFGQGTRLTVV.

This chain joins TRBV5-1 and TRBJ1-2, with TRBD1 matching over 9 bases. The V segment lost 1 base and the J segment 6 bases; nucleotides outside the gene matches: 4. The CDR3 spans 14 residues. The germline V gene has CDR1 SGHRS and CDR2 YFSETQ. In DNA form, the CDR3 reads TGCGCCAGCAGCTTGTACAGGGGGCGGAATGGCTACACCTTC. It translates to CASSLYRGRNGYTF.

This clone was seen once. This rearrangement joins TRBV7-6 to TRBJ2-2, with TRBD2 matching 10 bases. Germline V lookup: CDR1 SGHVS, CDR2 FNYEAQ. The CDR3 spans 17 residues. The ends lost 0 bases at V and 6 bases at J; junction bases unmatched: 7. The CDR3 DNA sequence: TGTGCCAGCAGCTTAGCCGCACTAGCGGGGAAAGCCGGGGAGCTGTTTTTT. This sequence encodes CASSLAALAGKAGELFF. Variable domain in full (rest from reference TRBV7-6 and TRBJ2-2): GAGVSQSPRYKVTKRGQDVALRCDPISGHVSLYWYRQALGQGPEFLTYFNYEAQQDKSGLPNDRFSAERPEGSISTLTIQRTEQRDSAMYRCASSLAALAGKAGELFFGEGSRLTVL.

J is TRBJ1-5 and V is TRBV29-1; possible D gene TRBD1, 6 bases. From germline, CDR1 is SQVTM and CDR2 ANQGSEA. Trimming stripped 7 bases from V and 3 bases from J, with 13 bases between. The CDR3 consists of 13 residues. The CDR3 sequence is CSAKTGTNQPQHF. The CDR3, as DNA: TGCAGCGCTAAAACAGGGACCAATCAGCCCCAGCATTTT.

V is TRBV5-4 and J is TRBJ1-2, with no clear D. Trimming took off 5 bases at V and 3 bases at J, with 14 bases between the two ends. This CDR3 region has 14 residues. Germline CDR1 and CDR2: SGHNT and YYREEE (reference sequence). CDR3 nucleotides: TGTGCCAGCAGGCGGGCGGTTTCGGACTATGGCTACACCTTC. Its translation is CASRRAVSDYGYTF. Complete variable domain (other parts from reference TRBV5-4 and TRBJ1-2): ETGVTQSPTHLIKTRGQQVTLRCSSQSGHNTVSWYQQALGQGPQFIFQYYREEENGRGNFPPRFSGLQFPNYSSELNVNALELDDSALYLCASRRAVSDYGYTFGSGTRLTVV.

The chain links TRBV4-1 to TRBJ2-5, with TRBD1 matching over 7 bases. The CDR3 runs 13 residues. Germline CDR1 reads MGHRA; CDR2 reads YSYEKL. V gave up 3 bases and J gave up 3 bases; unmatched junction bases: 1. CDR3 in DNA: TGCGCCAGCAGCCAGCAGGGGGAAGAGACCCAGTACTTC. Translation gives CASSQQGEETQYF.

A single count supports this clone. The rearrangement joins TRBV3-1 (or the pseudogene TRBV3-2) to TRBJ2-1; TRBD2 is a possible D gene (7 bases). V lost 2 bases and J 9 bases, leaving 17 bases between the germline ends. Germline CDR1 reads LGHDT; CDR2 reads YNNKEL (reference sequence). The CDR3 is 15 residues long. DNA for the CDR3: TGTGCCAGCAGCCAATTAGGGGGAGGGGTAGGTGAGCAGTTCTTC. This translates into CASSQLGGGVGEQFF.

This chain links TRBV7-9 with TRBJ2-1, with 11 bases matching TRBD2. The CDR3 is 16 residues long. V gave up 4 bases and J gave up 9 bases; unmatched junction bases: 11. CDR1 SEHNR and CDR2 FQNEAQ come from the germline V gene (reference sequence). The CDR3 is CASSSRGSGGEGEQFF. CDR3 DNA: TGTGCCAGCAGCTCCCGTGGTAGCGGGGGGGAGGGTGAGCAGTTCTTC.

V is TRBV10-1 and J is TRBJ2-7, with D perhaps TRBD1 (6 bases). V lost 5 bases to trimming and J lost 3 bases, with 11 bases between them. Germline CDR1 and CDR2: WNHNN and SYGVQD (reference sequence). The CDR3 covers 13 residues. Here the CDR3 reads CASSKGHRYEQYF. Here the CDR3 DNA reads TGCGCCAGCAGTAAGGGACACCGCTACGAGCAGTACTTC.

Only a few counts were recorded for this clone. The chain is built from TRBV10-2 and TRBJ2-7, with D possibly matching TRBD1 (6 bases). The CDR3 length is 13 residues. CDR1 WSHSY and CDR2 SAAADI come from the germline V gene. The V gene lost 4 bases and the J gene lost 1 base, with 8 bases spanning the gap. For the CDR3, the DNA is TGCGCCAGCAGTGTGGACAGATCCTACGAGCAGTACTTC. Protein: CASSVDRSYEQYF.

This clone was detected only once. DNA for the CDR3: TGCGCCAGCAGCTTGCCACGTGGGGGGGATAATGAAAAACTGTTTTTT. Translation: CASSLPRGGDNEKLFF. The V and J genes are TRBV5-1 and TRBJ1-4; tentative D call: TRBD1 (5 bases). Trimming left V 1 base short and J 4 bases short, with 14 bases between. There are 16 residues in the CDR3. CDR1 and CDR2 from the germline V gene are SGHRS and YFSETQ.

This clone was counted between two and nine times. The chain is built from TRBV2 and TRBJ1-5; D unclear. The V end was cut by 3 bases, the J end by 3 bases, with 6 bases between. Germline-derived CDR1 and CDR2 are SNHLY and FYNNEI. The CDR3 sequence is 13 residues long. CDR3 in DNA: TGTGCCAGCAGTGATGACACCAATCAGCCCCAGCATTTT. Translation: CASSDDTNQPQHF.

The chain carries TRBV5-1 and TRBJ2-1; 8 positions match TRBD2. Trimming took 8 bases from V and 9 from J; bases not matched to a gene: 10. Germline CDR1 reads SGHRS; CDR2 reads YFSETQ. This CDR3 spans 13 amino acids. The CDR3 region is CASGLAGLSEQFF. CDR3 coding DNA: TGCGCCAGTGGACTAGCTGGGCTTAGTGAGCAGTTCTTC.

The CDR3 sequence is CASSPRTGWNYGYTF. Written as DNA, the CDR3 is TGTGCCAGCAGCCCCCGGACAGGGTGGAACTATGGCTACACCTTC. The J gene is TRBJ1-2, the V gene TRBV7-8, with 8 bases matching TRBD1. Germline assignment: CDR1 SGHVS and CDR2 FQNEAQ. V lost 5 bases, J lost 2 bases, and 7 bases stayed unmatched. This CDR3 contains 15 residues.

This clone showed up just once. The chain has TRBV7-6 and TRBJ1-5; 10 bases are shared with TRBD1. Germline V CDR1 and CDR2: SGHVS, FNYEAQ. J lost 10 bases, V lost 11 bases, and 26 bases had no gene match. This CDR3 has 18 amino acids. CDR3 bases: TGTGCCGGCCGTGTAAAGGGGACAGGGGTCCCTCCCTATCGACCCCAGCATTTT. Its protein is CAGRVKGTGVPPYRPQHF. The full variable domain, rest sourced from reference TRBV7-6 and TRBJ1-5, is GAGVSQSPRYKVTKRGQDVALRCDPISGHVSLYWYRQALGQGPEFLTYFNYEAQQDKSGLPNDRFSAERPEGSISTLTIQRTEQRDSAMYRCAGRVKGTGVPPYRPQHFGDGTRLSIL.

This clone was observed a few times. The CDR3 loop is CASSLQPGVETQYF. The CDR3 bases are TGCGCCAGCAGCCTGCAACCCGGAGTAGAGACCCAGTACTTC. The rearrangement joins TRBV4-1 to TRBJ2-5; unclear D gene. CDR1 MGHRA and CDR2 YSYEKL come from the germline V gene. The CDR3 consists of 14 residues. V was cut by 4 bases and J by 4 bases, with 13 bases left in between.

This rearrangement joins TRBV19 to TRBJ2-2; 15 nucleotides line up with TRBD2. The CDR3 loop spans 18 amino acids. V lost 6 bases, J lost 4 bases, and 9 bases stayed unmatched. Per germline, CDR1 LNHDA and CDR2 SQIVND (reference sequence). In nucleotides, the CDR3 is TGTGCCAGTAGCAATTGGGGACTAGCGGGGGGCACCACCGGGGAGCTGTTTTTT. Translation gives CASSNWGLAGGTTGELFF.

V is TRBV6-5 and J is TRBJ1-1; possibly TRBD1 for D (6 bases). The germline CDR1 and CDR2 sequences are MNHEY and SVGAGI. V lost 6 bases to trimming and J lost 6 bases, with 17 bases between them. The CDR3 totals 14 residues. The CDR3 region has the DNA TGTGCCAGCAGCAACACGGGCGGGGGCGCTGAAGCTTTCTTT. As protein: CASSNTGGGAEAFF.

This chain links TRBV3-1 (or the pseudogene TRBV3-2) with TRBJ2-7; TRBD1 agrees at 10 bases. This CDR3 is built from 14 residues. J was trimmed by 5 bases and V by 4 bases; bases with no gene match: 5. Germline V gene sequence: CDR1 LGHDT, CDR2 YNNKEL (reference sequence). The CDR3, as DNA: TGTGCCAGCAGCCTGGACAGGGGGAGCCACGAGCAGTACTTC. Amino acid sequence: CASSLDRGSHEQYF.

The rearrangement uses TRBV11-2 and TRBJ2-2, with D perhaps matching TRBD1 (6 bases). Germline CDR1 SGHAT, CDR2 FQNNGV. The CDR3 length is 15 residues. The V and J ends lost 2 bases and 6 bases respectively, with 13 bases between them. CDR3 DNA: TGTGCCAGCAGCTTAAACAGGGTGGCGGCCGGGGAGCTGTTTTTT. Translating gives CASSLNRVAAGELFF. The full variable domain, with the rest looked up from reference TRBV11-2 and TRBJ2-2, is EAGVAQSPRYKIIEKRQSVAFWCNPISGHATLYWYQQILGQGPKLLIQFQNNGVVDDSQLPKDRFSAERLKGVDSTLKIQPAKLEDSAVYLCASSLNRVAAGELFFGEGSRLTVL.

The chain joins TRBV6-6 to TRBJ1-2; TRBD1 matches at 8 bases. Per the germline V gene, CDR1 is MNHNY and CDR2 is SVGAGI (reference sequence). V shed 7 bases, J shed 2 bases, and the junction held 6 bases outside the gene matches. This CDR3 has 14 amino acids. CDR3 sequence reads: CASIATGANYGYTF. CDR3 DNA: TGTGCCAGCATCGCGACAGGGGCGAACTATGGCTACACCTTC.